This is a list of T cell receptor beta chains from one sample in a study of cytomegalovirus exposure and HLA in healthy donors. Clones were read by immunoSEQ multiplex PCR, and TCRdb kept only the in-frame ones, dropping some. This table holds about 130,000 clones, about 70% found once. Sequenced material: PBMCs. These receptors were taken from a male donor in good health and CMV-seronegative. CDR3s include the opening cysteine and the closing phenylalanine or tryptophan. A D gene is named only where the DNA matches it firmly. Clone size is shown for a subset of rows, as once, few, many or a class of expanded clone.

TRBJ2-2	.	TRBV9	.	CASSASEGLGFGAGELFF	TGTGCCAGCAGCGCAAGTGAGGGACTGGGGTTCGGTGCCGGGGAGCTGTTTTTT
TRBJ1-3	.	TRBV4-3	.	CASSQDRAGNTIYF	TGCGCCAGCAGCCAAGACAGGGCTGGAAACACCATATATTTT
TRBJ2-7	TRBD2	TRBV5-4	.	CASSRSSGSVPGEQYF	TGTGCCAGCAGCCGCTCTAGCGGATCCGTTCCGGGGGAGCAGTACTTC
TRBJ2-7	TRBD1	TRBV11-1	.	CASSLGQVYEQYF	TGCGCCAGCAGCCTGGGACAGGTCTACGAGCAGTACTTC
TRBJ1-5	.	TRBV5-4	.	CASSVRGGGEPQHF	TGTGCCAGCAGCGTCCGGGGCGGCGGGGAGCCCCAGCATTTT
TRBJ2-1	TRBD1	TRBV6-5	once	CASSADRGRNNEQFF	TGTGCCAGCAGTGCGGACAGGGGGCGCAACAATGAGCAGTTCTTC
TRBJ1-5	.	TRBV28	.	CASMGLIVGTSYSNQPQHF	TGTGCCAGCATGGGACTCATTGTGGGGACTTCCTATAGCAATCAGCCCCAGCATTTT
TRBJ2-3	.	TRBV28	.	CASSQQGNTDTQYF	TGTGCCAGCAGTCAACAGGGCAACACAGATACGCAGTATTTT
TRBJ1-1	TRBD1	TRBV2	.	CASSAQAGGGTEAFF	TGTGCCAGCAGTGCCCAGGCAGGGGGCGGGACTGAAGCTTTCTTT
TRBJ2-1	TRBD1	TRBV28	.	CASSLGDSPYNEQFF	TGTGCCAGCAGTTTAGGGGACAGCCCCTACAATGAGCAGTTCTTC
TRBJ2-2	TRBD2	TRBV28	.	CASRPGGGTGELFF	TGTGCCAGCAGGCCAGGCGGGGGCACCGGGGAGCTGTTTTTT
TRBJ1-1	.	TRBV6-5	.	CASSSTGSQEAFF	TGTGCCAGCAGTTCCACAGGGAGTCAAGAAGCTTTCTTT